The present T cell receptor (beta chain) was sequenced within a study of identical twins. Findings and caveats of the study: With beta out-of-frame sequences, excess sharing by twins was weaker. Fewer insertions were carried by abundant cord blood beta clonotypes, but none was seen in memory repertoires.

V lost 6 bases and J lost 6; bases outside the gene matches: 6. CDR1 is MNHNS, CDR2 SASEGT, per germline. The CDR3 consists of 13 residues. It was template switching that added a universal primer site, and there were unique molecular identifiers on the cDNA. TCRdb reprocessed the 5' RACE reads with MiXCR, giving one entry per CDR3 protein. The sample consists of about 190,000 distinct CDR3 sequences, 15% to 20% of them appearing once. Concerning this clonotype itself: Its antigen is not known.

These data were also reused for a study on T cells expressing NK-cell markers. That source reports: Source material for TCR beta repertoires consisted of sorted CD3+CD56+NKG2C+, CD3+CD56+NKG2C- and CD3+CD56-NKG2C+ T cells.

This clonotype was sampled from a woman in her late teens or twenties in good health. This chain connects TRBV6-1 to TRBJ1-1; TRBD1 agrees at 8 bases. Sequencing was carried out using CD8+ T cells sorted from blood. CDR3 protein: CASSPGGFAEAFF. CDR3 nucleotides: TGTGCCAGCAGCCCAGGGGGCTTCGCTGAAGCTTTCTTT.